One sample yielded the 6 T cell receptor beta chains listed below, sequenced in a study of T cells in Graves' hyperthyroidism and ophthalmopathy. TCR beta CDR3 regions were amplified from RNA. The study used the HTBI primer set for a first-round RT-PCR of the TCR CDR3. TCRdb itself ran the multiplex PCR reads through MiXCR, one entry per CDR3 protein. Counted here are about 200,000 distinct CDR3 sequences, about 15% occurring once; the ten biggest clones make up roughly 49%. The sample consisted of blood. The source is a woman between 50 and 59 years old with Graves' hyperthyroidism.

This clonotype has at least ten counts. This chain uses TRBV15 with TRBJ2-3; tentatively, D is TRBD1 (5 bases). The V end was cut by 0 bases, the J end by 2 bases, with 9 bases between. Germline V gives CDR1 LNHNV, CDR2 YYDKDF (reference sequence). The CDR3 runs 15 residues. The CDR3 nucleotides are TGTGCCACCAGCAGAGATCTGGACACCACAGATACGCAGTATTTT. Encoded protein: CATSRDLDTTDTQYF.

In this sample, this clonotype turned up a few times. This sequence joins TRBV6-1 and TRBJ2-1; 10 nucleotides match TRBD2. CDR1 and CDR2 (germline): MNHNS, SASEGT. V trimming: 9 bases; J trimming: 7 bases; junction bases outside the gene matches: 9. The CDR3 extends over 14 amino acids. The CDR3 here is CASQAGGPFNEQFF. The CDR3 bases are TGTGCCAGTCAAGCGGGAGGGCCTTTTAATGAGCAGTTCTTC.

This clonotype was seen repeatedly, ten times or more. CDR3 region: CASSPTGMSNTEAFF. In nucleotides, the CDR3 is TGTGCCAGCAGCCCCACCGGGATGTCGAACACTGAAGCTTTCTTT. The genes are TRBV3-1 and TRBJ1-1; D is undetermined. Germline V gives CDR1 LGHDT, CDR2 YNNKEL (reference sequence). CDR3 length: 15 residues. The V end was cut by 4 bases, the J end by 1 base, with 13 bases between.

The chain has TRBV29-1 and TRBJ1-1; a possible D gene is TRBD1 (5 bases). The V gene's germline CDR1 is SQVTM and CDR2 ANQGSEA. Trimming removed 6 bases at V and 2 bases at J, with 13 bases between. The CDR3 is 13 amino acids. The CDR3 nucleotides read TGCAGCGTCGGGGGGTGGGGAAACACTGAAGCTTTCTTT. The encoded protein is CSVGGWGNTEAFF.

V and J are TRBV10-3 and TRBJ2-2, with 8 positions matching TRBD1. With 10 bases clipped from V and 0 bases from J, the junction kept 4 bases outside the gene matches. This CDR3 contains 14 residues. Germline-derived CDR1 and CDR2 are ENHRY and SYGVKD. As DNA, the CDR3 is TGTGCCACTTTACAGGGGGCGAACACCGGGGAGCTGTTTTTT. Its translation: CATLQGANTGELFF.

This clonotype has a handful of counts. V and J are TRBV5-4 and TRBJ2-7, with D perhaps matching TRBD1 (6 bases). The V end lost 1 base, the J end lost 4 bases, and 12 bases lay between the germline ends. The germline CDR1 and CDR2 sequences are SGHNT and YYREEE (reference sequence). The CDR3 runs to 14 residues. CDR3 coding DNA: TGTGCCAGCAGCTTGAAGGGGGTCCCATACGAGCAGTACTTC. This gives the protein CASSLKGVPYEQYF. Full variable domain (rest looked up from reference TRBV5-4 and TRBJ2-7): ETGVTQSPTHLIKTRGQQVTLRCSSQSGHNTVSWYQQALGQGPQFIFQYYREEENGRGNFPPRFSGLQFPNYSSELNVNALELDDSALYLCASSLKGVPYEQYFGPGTRLTVT.